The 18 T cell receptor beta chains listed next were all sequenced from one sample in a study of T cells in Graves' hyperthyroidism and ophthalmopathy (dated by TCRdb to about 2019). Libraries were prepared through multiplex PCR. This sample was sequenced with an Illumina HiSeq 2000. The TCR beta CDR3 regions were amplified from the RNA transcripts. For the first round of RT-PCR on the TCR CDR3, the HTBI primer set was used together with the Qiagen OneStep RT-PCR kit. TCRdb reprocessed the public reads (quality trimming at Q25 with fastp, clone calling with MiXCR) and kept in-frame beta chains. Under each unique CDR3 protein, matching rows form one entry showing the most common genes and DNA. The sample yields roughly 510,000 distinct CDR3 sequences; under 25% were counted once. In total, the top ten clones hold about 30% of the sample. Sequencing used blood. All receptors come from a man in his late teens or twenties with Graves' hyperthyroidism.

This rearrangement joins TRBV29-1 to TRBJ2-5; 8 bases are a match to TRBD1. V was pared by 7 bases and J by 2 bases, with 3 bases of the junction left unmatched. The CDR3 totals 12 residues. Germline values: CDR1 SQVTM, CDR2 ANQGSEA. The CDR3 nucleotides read TGCAGCGGCCGACAGGGGCAAGAGACCCAGTACTTC. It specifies CSGRQGQETQYF.

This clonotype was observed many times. The CDR3 here is CASSLSRGDQPQHF. The CDR3 bases are TGTGCCAGCAGCTTGAGCAGGGGGGACCAGCCCCAGCATTTT. This rearrangement joins TRBV5-5 to TRBJ1-5; 7 positions match TRBD1. The CDR3 has 14 residues. V shed 1 base and J 7 bases; nucleotides not matched to a gene: 5. Germline values: CDR1 SGHKS, CDR2 YYEKEE (reference sequence).

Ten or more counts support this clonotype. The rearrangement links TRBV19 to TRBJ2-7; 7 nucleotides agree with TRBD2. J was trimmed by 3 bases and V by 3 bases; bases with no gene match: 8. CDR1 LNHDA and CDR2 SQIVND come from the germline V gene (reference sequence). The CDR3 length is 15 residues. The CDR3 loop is CASSIGSGANYEQYF. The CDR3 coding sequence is TGTGCCAGTAGTATCGGGAGCGGGGCTAACTACGAGCAGTACTTC.

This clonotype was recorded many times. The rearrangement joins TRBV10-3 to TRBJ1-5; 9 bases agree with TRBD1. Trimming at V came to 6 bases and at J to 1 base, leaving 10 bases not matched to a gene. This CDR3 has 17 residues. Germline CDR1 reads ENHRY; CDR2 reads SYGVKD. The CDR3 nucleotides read TGTGCCATCAGCCCGGGACAGGGAGACAGAAGCAATCAGCCCCAGCATTTT. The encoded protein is CAISPGQGDRSNQPQHF.

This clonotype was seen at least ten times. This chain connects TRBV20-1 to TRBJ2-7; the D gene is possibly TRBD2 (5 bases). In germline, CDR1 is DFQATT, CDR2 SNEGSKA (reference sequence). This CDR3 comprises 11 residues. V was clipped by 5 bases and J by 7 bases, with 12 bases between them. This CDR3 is CSARRVGEQYF. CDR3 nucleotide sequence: TGCAGTGCTCGGCGGGTCGGGGAGCAGTACTTC.

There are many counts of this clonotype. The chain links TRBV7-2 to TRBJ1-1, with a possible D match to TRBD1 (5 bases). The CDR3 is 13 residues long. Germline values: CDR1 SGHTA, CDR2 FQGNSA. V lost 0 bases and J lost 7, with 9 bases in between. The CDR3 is CASSLAGVLEAFF. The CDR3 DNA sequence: TGTGCCAGCAGCTTAGCGGGGGTTCTTGAAGCTTTCTTT.

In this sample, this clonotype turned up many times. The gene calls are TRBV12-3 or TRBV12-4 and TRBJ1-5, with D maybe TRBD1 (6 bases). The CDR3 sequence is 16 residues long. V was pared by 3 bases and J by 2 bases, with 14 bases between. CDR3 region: CASSLGGSGGNQPQHF. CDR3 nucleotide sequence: TGTGCCAGCAGTTTGGGAGGATCAGGGGGCAATCAGCCCCAGCATTTT.

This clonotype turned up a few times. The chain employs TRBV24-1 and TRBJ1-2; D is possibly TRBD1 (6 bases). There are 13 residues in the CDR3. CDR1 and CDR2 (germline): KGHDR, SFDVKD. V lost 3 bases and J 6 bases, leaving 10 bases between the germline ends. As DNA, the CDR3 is TGTGCCACCAGTGATGGACAGACTGATGGCTACACCTTC. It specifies CATSDGQTDGYTF.

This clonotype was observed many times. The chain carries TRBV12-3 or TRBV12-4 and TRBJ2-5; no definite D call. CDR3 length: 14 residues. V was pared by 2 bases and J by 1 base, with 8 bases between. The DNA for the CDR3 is TGTGCCAGCAGTTTACAACCGACCCAAGAGACCCAGTACTTC. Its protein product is CASSLQPTQETQYF.

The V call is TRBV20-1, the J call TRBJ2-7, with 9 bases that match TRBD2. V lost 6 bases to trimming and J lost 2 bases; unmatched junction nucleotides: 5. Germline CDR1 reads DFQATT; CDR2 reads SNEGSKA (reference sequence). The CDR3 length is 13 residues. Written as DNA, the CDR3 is TGCAGTGCAGAGACTAGCGGCACCTACGAGCAGTACTTC. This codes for CSAETSGTYEQYF.

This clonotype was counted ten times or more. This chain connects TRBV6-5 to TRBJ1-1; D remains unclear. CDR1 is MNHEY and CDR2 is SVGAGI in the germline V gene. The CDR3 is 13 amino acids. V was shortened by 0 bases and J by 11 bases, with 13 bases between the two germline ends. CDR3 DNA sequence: TGTGCCAGCAGTTACTCGTCCTTCGGGATGGCTTTCTTT. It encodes CASSYSSFGMAFF.

CDR3 protein: CASSLAGQTYQETQYF. The CDR3 coding sequence is TGTGCCAGCAGCTTAGCGGGTCAAACGTACCAAGAGACCCAGTACTTC. V gene TRBV7-8 combines with J gene TRBJ2-5, with D unclear. The germline CDR1 and CDR2 sequences are SGHVS and FQNEAQ. Trimming pared 0 bases from V and 0 bases from J, leaving 11 bases between. The CDR3 has 16 residues.

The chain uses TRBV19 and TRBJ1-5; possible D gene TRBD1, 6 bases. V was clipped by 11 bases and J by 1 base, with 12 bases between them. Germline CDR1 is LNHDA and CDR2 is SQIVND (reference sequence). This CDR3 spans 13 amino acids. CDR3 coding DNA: TGTGCCGCGGGGGGCTGGAGCAATCAGCCCCAGCATTTT. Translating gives CAAGGWSNQPQHF.

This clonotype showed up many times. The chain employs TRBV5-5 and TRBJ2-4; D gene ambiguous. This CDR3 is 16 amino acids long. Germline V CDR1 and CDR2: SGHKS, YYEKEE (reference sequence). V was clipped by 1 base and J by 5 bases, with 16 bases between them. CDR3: CASSLISSGSQNIQYF. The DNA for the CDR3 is TGTGCCAGCAGCTTGATTTCCTCGGGTAGTCAAAACATTCAGTACTTC.

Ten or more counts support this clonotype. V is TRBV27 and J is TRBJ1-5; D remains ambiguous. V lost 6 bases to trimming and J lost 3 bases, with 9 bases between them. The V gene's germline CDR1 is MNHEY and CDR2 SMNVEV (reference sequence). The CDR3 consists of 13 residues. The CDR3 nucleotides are TGTGCCAGCAGAGCCACGTACAATCAGCCCCAGCATTTT. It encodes CASRATYNQPQHF.

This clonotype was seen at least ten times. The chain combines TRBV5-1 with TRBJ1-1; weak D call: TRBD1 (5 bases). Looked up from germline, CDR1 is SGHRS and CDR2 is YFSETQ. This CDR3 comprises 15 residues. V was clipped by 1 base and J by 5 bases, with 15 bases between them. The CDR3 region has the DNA TGCGCCAGCAGCTTGAGTCAGGGCTCGAGTACTGAAGCTTTCTTT. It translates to CASSLSQGSSTEAFF.

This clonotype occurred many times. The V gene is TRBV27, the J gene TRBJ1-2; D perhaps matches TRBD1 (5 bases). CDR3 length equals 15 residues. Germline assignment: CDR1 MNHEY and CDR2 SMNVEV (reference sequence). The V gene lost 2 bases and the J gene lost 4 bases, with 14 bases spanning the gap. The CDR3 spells CASSLIGPTGYGYTF. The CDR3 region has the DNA TGTGCCAGCAGTTTAATCGGGCCCACAGGCTATGGCTACACCTTC.

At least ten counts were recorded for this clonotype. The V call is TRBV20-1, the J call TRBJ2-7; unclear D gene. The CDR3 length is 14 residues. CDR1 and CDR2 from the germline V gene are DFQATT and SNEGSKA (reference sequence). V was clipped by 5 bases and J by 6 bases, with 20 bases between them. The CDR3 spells CSAAIDPRLSEQYF. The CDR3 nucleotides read TGCAGTGCTGCGATCGACCCGCGGTTGAGCGAGCAGTACTTC.